This TCR beta chain is drawn from a study of T cell responses to AZD1222 COVID-19 vaccine. A note on this clone: Its target is unknown.

General study findings and limits: Seropositive AZD1222 recipients at baseline numbered only five or six. Spike was spanned by vaccine-associated CD4 TCRs, which were dominant at 160-218 and 743-854. The peak T cell response came first, and repertoires were sampled only after it.

The CDR3 runs 17 residues. The V and J ends lost 6 bases and 6 bases, in that order; junction bases with no gene match: 13. The germline CDR1 and CDR2 sequences are SNHLY and FYNNEI. Sequencing used immunoSEQ multiplex PCR; TCRdb keeps in-frame clones, though not all of them. The sample carries some 15,000 clones, 88% recorded once. The clonotype comes from an adult who received the AZD1222 COVID-19 vaccine. The sequences come from peripheral blood, collected 28 days after the second AZD1222 dose. The chain employs TRBV2 and TRBJ1-3; TRBD1 agrees at 11 bases. The CDR3 DNA sequence: TGTGCCAGCAGACCTAAATCCGGGACAGGGGGTAAAAACACCATATATTTT. Its protein is CASRPKSGTGGKNTIYF.